The rows below give T cell receptor beta chains drawn from one sample of a study of blood T cell repertoires in COVID-19. The assay was immunoSEQ multiplex PCR, and TCRdb's table has in-frame clones only and misses some. The sample yields fewer than 300,000 clones, about 87% seen once. The sample was peripheral blood. The receptors derive from a human donor in a cohort sampled during active COVID-19. Each CDR3 is given with its conserved first and last residue. Fields, in order: J gene, clone size, V gene, D gene, CDR3 length, CDR3 DNA, CDR3 protein. A D gene is named only where the DNA matches it firmly. Size is omitted from some rows. Given values are once, few, many or a class for expanded clones.

>TRBJ2-1|NA|TRBV6-2/TRBV6-3|NA|13
TGTGCCAGCAGTTGGTGGGGGGGCGGTGAGCAGTTCTTC
CASSWWGGGEQFF
>TRBJ2-7|NA|TRBV7-8|NA|16
TGTGCCAGCAGCCTACCCCGGGACACCAGCTCCTACGAGCAGTACTTC
CASSLPRDTSSYEQYF
>TRBJ2-3|NA|TRBV7-8|NA|15
TGTGCCAGCAGCTCCCGCCTCGCGGGCACAGATACGCAGTATTTT
CASSSRLAGTDTQYF
>TRBJ2-2|NA|TRBV7-9|NA|14
TGTGCCAGCAGCCGCCCAGGGGTAACCGGGGAGCTGTTTTTT
CASSRPGVTGELFF
>TRBJ1-6|few|TRBV7-9|TRBD1|14
TGTGCCAGCAGCTCTGGACAGGGGAATTCACCCCTCCACTTT
CASSSGQGNSPLHF
>TRBJ1-2|once|TRBV7-9|NA|15
TGTGCCAGCAGCTTATTGGGGGCGGGGGACTATGGCTACACCTTC
CASSLLGAGDYGYTF
>TRBJ1-5|NA|TRBV19|NA|14
TGTGCCAGTAGTCCTCGACAGGGCAATCAGCCCCAGCATTTT
CASSPRQGNQPQHF
>TRBJ2-7|NA|TRBV7-2|NA|14
TGTGCCAGCAGCTTAAGAGATGGGACTGCCGAGCAGTACTTC
CASSLRDGTAEQYF
>TRBJ2-7|NA|TRBV6-2/TRBV6-3|NA|14
TGTGCCAGCAGTTACTCGAGGGGGACCTACGAGCAGTACTTC
CASSYSRGTYEQYF
>TRBJ1-1|NA|TRBV4-1|TRBD1|16
TGCGCCAGCAGCTTCAAACTGGACAGGGCGCACACTGAAGCTTTCTTT
CASSFKLDRAHTEAFF
>TRBJ2-1|few|TRBV27|TRBD2|18
TGTGCCAGCAGTTTAAGCGGGACTCGGACTAGCGGATACAATGAGCAGTTCTTC
CASSLSGTRTSGYNEQFF
>TRBJ2-7|NA|TRBV18|TRBD1|16
TGTGCCAGCTCACCAACCCGGACAGGAAGATCCTACGAGCAGTACTTC
CASSPTRTGRSYEQYF
>TRBJ2-3|NA|TRBV19|NA|15
TGTGCCAGTAGTCTCGCCGGGACTGGCGGCGCTACGCAGTATTTT
CASSLAGTGGATQYF
>TRBJ1-1|NA|TRBV5-4|TRBD1|13
TGTGCCAGCAGCCCGGGACAGGGGGCGAAAGCTTTCTTT
CASSPGQGAKAFF
>TRBJ2-5|NA|TRBV28|NA|15
TGTGCCAGCCGGCGGGCAGATATGGTACAAGAGACCCAGTACTTC
CASRRADMVQETQYF
>TRBJ1-4|NA|TRBV5-1|NA|16
TGCGCCAGCAGCTTGGCCCAGGGGACGGGATATGAAAAACTGTTTTTT
CASSLAQGTGYEKLFF
>TRBJ1-2|NA|TRBV5-4|TRBD1|15
TGTGCCAGCAGCTTGAACAGGGACAGAAACTATGGCTACACCTTC
CASSLNRDRNYGYTF